The rows below give T cell receptor beta chains drawn from one sample of a study of shared clonotypes between healthy human individuals. Method: immunoSEQ multiplex PCR; TCRdb's copy keeps in-frame clones and lacks some. Among 1.6 million or so clones listed, approximately 98.5% were seen once. The sequenced sample consisted of naive CD4+ T cells sorted from blood. These receptors originate from a man aged 30 to 39 in good health. Each CDR3 is given with its conserved first and last residue. A D gene is named only where the DNA matches it firmly. Part of the rows lack a size; the others show once, few, many or a class for expanded clones.

TRBV10-3	-	-	TRBJ1-2	CATKPSDFNYGYTF	TGTGCCACGAAACCCTCAGATTTTAACTATGGCTACACCTTC
TRBV2	-	-	TRBJ1-2	CASSEATALVYGYTF	TGTGCCAGCAGTGAAGCGACAGCCCTTGTGTATGGCTACACCTTC
TRBV7-2	-	-	TRBJ2-4	CASSLPGGGKNIQYF	TGTGCCAGCAGCTTACCTGGGGGCGGCAAAAACATTCAGTACTTC
TRBV7-9	-	once	TRBJ2-7	CASSGGYRSYEQYF	TGTGCCAGCAGCGGGGGGTACCGCTCCTACGAGCAGTACTTC
TRBV7-8	-	-	TRBJ2-3	CASSLLESELFTDTQYF	TGTGCCAGCAGCCTACTGGAAAGCGAGCTCTTCACAGATACGCAGTATTTT
TRBV10-1	-	-	TRBJ2-3	CPPPRVNTQYF	TGCCCGCCTCCCAGGGTAAATACGCAGTATTTT
TRBV7-9	-	once	TRBJ1-5	CASNGNSNQPQHF	TGTGCCAGCAACGGGAATAGCAATCAGCCCCAGCATTTT
TRBV25-1	-	-	TRBJ2-5	CASTHRGSETQYF	TGTGCCAGCACCCACCGGGGGTCAGAGACCCAGTACTTC
TRBV19	-	once	TRBJ1-5	CASKSQAGARNQPQHF	TGTGCCAGTAAGTCTCAGGCGGGAGCCCGCAATCAGCCCCAGCATTTT
TRBV28	-	-	TRBJ2-7	CASSWASYEQYF	TGTGCCAGCAGTTGGGCCTCCTACGAGCAGTACTTC
TRBV4-3	-	-	TRBJ1-2	CASSQEDSSNYGYTF	TGCGCCAGCAGCCAAGAGGACAGCTCTAACTATGGCTACACCTTC
TRBV27	TRBD2	-	TRBJ2-7	CASFASGTSGRPFGEQYF	TGTGCCAGCTTCGCCTCCGGGACTAGCGGGAGGCCTTTCGGCGAGCAGTACTTC
TRBV5-1	-	-	TRBJ2-1	CASSLGLDNEQFF	TGCGCCAGCAGCTTGGGGCTAGACAATGAGCAGTTCTTC
TRBV28	-	-	TRBJ1-2	CASSLLHGGGTDYGYTF	TGTGCCAGCAGTTTACTCCACGGGGGCGGGACGGACTATGGCTACACCTTC
TRBV5-1	-	-	TRBJ2-6	CASSLAASGANVLTF	TGCGCCAGCAGCTTGGCCGCTTCTGGGGCCAACGTCCTGACTTTC
TRBV5-1	TRBD2	-	TRBJ2-1	CASSSTSGSVDEQFF	TGCGCCAGCAGCTCGACTAGCGGGAGTGTCGATGAGCAGTTCTTC
TRBV4-3	-	-	TRBJ1-2	CASSQDITGPLSGYTF	TGCGCCAGCAGCCAAGATATTACGGGACCACTCAGTGGCTACACCTTC
TRBV28	-	-	TRBJ1-1	CASSLISSMNTEAFF	TGTGCCAGCAGTTTGATAAGTTCCATGAACACTGAAGCTTTCTTT
TRBV10-1	TRBD1	-	TRBJ2-7	CASSTRGRRNEQYF	TGCGCCAGCAGTACCAGGGGGCGTAGGAACGAGCAGTACTTC
TRBV5-6	-	-	TRBJ1-3	CASSSTDGYSGNTIYF	TGTGCCAGCAGCTCGACGGACGGCTACTCTGGAAACACCATATATTTT
TRBV9	TRBD2	once	TRBJ2-5	CASSAGTSGRWVQETQYF	TGTGCCAGCAGCGCCGGGACTAGCGGGAGGTGGGTCCAAGAGACCCAGTACTTC
TRBV6-6	-	once	TRBJ1-5	CASSARGRDNQPQHF	TGTGCCAGCAGTGCCCGGGGGAGGGACAATCAGCCCCAGCATTTT
TRBV2	-	-	TRBJ1-2	CASSTGPTAGYTF	TGTGCCAGCAGTACAGGCCCAACCGCTGGCTACACCTTC
TRBV5-1	TRBD1	-	TRBJ2-1	CASSLRQGPEQFF	TGCGCCAGCAGCTTACGACAGGGACCTGAGCAGTTCTTC
TRBV28	TRBD2	-	TRBJ2-7	CASSLGGSIYEQYF	TGTGCCAGCAGTTTGGGGGGGAGTATCTACGAGCAGTACTTC
TRBV4-3	TRBD1	-	TRBJ2-7	CASSQDLPDRNF	TGCGCCAGCAGCCAAGATTTGCCGGACAGGAACTTC
TRBV9	-	few	TRBJ1-3	CASSPLQLSGNTIYF	TGTGCCAGCAGCCCTCTACAGCTCTCTGGAAACACCATATATTTT